This T cell receptor beta chain comes out of a study of identical twins. Study results and caveats: The same donors were not followed; conclusions instead depended on cross-sectional statistical analysis.

TCRdb redid the calling of the 5' RACE reads with MiXCR, one entry per CDR3 protein. The table lists hundreds of thousands of distinct CDR3 sequences, roughly 6% of them singletons, with around 1.7% in the top ten. On this clonotype itself: Its antigen is still unknown.

The CDR3 is 15 amino acids. In germline, CDR1 is DFQATT, CDR2 SNEGSKA (reference sequence). Trimming removed 0 bases from V and 1 base from J, with 12 bases in between. Sequenced input: naive T cells sorted from blood. This TCR derives from a man younger than 35 in good health. The chain has TRBV20-1 and TRBJ1-1, with D possibly TRBD1 on 5 matching bases. CDR3 bases: TGCAGTGCTAGAGATGTGGACATTTCGAACACTGAAGCTTTCTTT. Translated, it gives CSARDVDISNTEAFF.